The rows below give T cell receptor beta chains drawn from one sample of a study of cytotoxic CD8 clonotypes in ibrutinib-treated CLL. The data were produced by immunoSEQ multiplex PCR, yet TCRdb's version contains in-frame clones alone and is incomplete. The sample holds some 140,000 clones, less than 95% seen once. This material consisted of PBMCs, taken after 12 months of ibrutinib treatment. These receptors were obtained from a human donor with chronic lymphocytic leukemia. Both conserved end residues are part of each CDR3. A D gene is named only where the DNA matches it firmly. Not every row has a clone size; where given, it reads once, few, many or a size class.

TRBD2	TRBV28	TRBJ2-7	-	TGTGCCAGCGGGACCGGGACTAGTAGAGAGCAGTACTTC	CASGTGTSREQYF
-	TRBV14	TRBJ2-3	-	TGTGCCAGCAGCCAAGAACTAGCCCGAGATACGCAGTATTTT	CASSQELARDTQYF
TRBD2	TRBV28	TRBJ2-3	-	TGTGCCAGCAGTCGTCGGCGGGAGGGGGTCCAGGGTACGCAGTATTTT	CASSRRREGVQGTQYF
TRBD2	TRBV6-5	TRBJ2-1	once	TGTGCCAGCAGTTACTCGAGTCGGCGGGGGGGCCATGAGCAGTTCTTC	CASSYSSRRGGHEQFF
-	TRBV18	TRBJ2-2	-	TGTGCCAGCTCCCGATCGCAGGGCGGCGCCGGGGAGCTGTTTTTT	CASSRSQGGAGELFF
-	TRBV5-4	TRBJ1-3	-	TGTGCCAGCAGCTTGGAGAGGTCGACTGGAAACACCATATATTTT	CASSLERSTGNTIYF
TRBD1	TRBV9	TRBJ2-2	once	TGTGCCAGCAGCGTAGGGACAGGGATCACCGGGGAGCTGTTTTTT	CASSVGTGITGELFF
-	TRBV5-1	TRBJ2-2	-	TGCGCCAGCAGCTTTTTACAGGGCTCCGGGGAGCTGTTTTTT	CASSFLQGSGELFF
TRBD2	TRBV27	TRBJ2-3	-	TGTGCCAGCACGCTAGCGGGCACAGATACGCAGTATTTT	CASTLAGTDTQYF
TRBD1	TRBV28	TRBJ2-7	-	TGTGCCAGCAGTTACAGGGGAAGCTCCTACGAGCAGTACTTC	CASSYRGSSYEQYF
-	TRBV10-3	TRBJ2-3	few	TGTGCCATCAGTGGGGGGGTGAGGGATACGCAGTATTTT	CAISGGVRDTQYF
TRBD1	TRBV5-1	TRBJ2-4	-	TGCGCCAGCAGCTTAGGACAGGACGGAAACATTCAGTACTTC	CASSLGQDGNIQYF
-	TRBV2	TRBJ1-1	-	TGTGCCAGCAGCCCTTTTTCTGAAGCTTTCTTT	CASSPFSEAFF
TRBD1	TRBV7-9	TRBJ2-7	-	TGTGCCAGCAGCTTCGGGACAGCCACCTACGAGCAGTACTTC	CASSFGTATYEQYF
TRBD1	TRBV7-9	TRBJ1-5	-	TGTGCCAGCACCATAACAGGGGCCAATCAGCCCCAGCATTTT	CASTITGANQPQHF
-	TRBV28	TRBJ1-2	-	TGTGCCAGCAGTCCTGTGGACCCAGGGAAACTCTATGGCTACACCTTC	CASSPVDPGKLYGYTF
-	TRBV6-5	TRBJ1-3	-	TGTGCCAGCAGATTGGGGCCGAGAAACACCATATATTTT	CASRLGPRNTIYF
TRBD2	TRBV5-1	TRBJ2-1	-	TGCGCCAGCAGCGTACCCCTAGCGGGAGCCTACAATGAGCAGTTCTTC	CASSVPLAGAYNEQFF
TRBD1	TRBV5-4	TRBJ2-7	few	TGTGCCAGCAGCAACCGGGACAGGGGAAACGAGCAGTACTTC	CASSNRDRGNEQYF
-	TRBV6-5	TRBJ2-3	-	TGTGCCAGCAGCTGGCTAGCCGTCGGCACAGATACGCAGTATTTT	CASSWLAVGTDTQYF
TRBD2	TRBV4-3	TRBJ2-7	-	TGCGCCAGCAGCCAAGCGCGGGGGGACACCTACGAGCAGTACTTC	CASSQARGDTYEQYF
-	TRBV6-5	TRBJ2-3	-	TGTGCCAGCATCCACCGGAGCACAGATACGCAGTATTTT	CASIHRSTDTQYF
-	TRBV6-5	TRBJ1-1	-	TGTGCCAGCAGAACGGGGGGGAACACTGAAGCTTTCTTT	CASRTGGNTEAFF
-	TRBV29-1	TRBJ2-7	-	TGCAGCGTCTCCCCCCAGGGTTTATCCCTCTCCTACGAGCAGTACTTC	CSVSPQGLSLSYEQYF
-	TRBV9	TRBJ1-1	-	TGTGCCAGCTCGGGGAGTTCGGGTACAACACTGAAGGCTTTCTTT	CASSGSSGTTLKAFF
-	TRBV5-1	TRBJ1-3	-	TGCGCCAGCAGCCCGATTGGCAGGGCTGGAAACACCATATATTTT	CASSPIGRAGNTIYF
-	TRBV6-5	TRBJ1-2	few	TGTGCCAGCAGTTACTCAACGGGACACTATGGCTACACCTTC	CASSYSTGHYGYTF
-	TRBV4-1	TRBJ2-7	-	TGCGCCAGCAGCCAAGATCCTTCGACTGTTTACGAGCAGTACTTC	CASSQDPSTVYEQYF
-	TRBV7-9	TRBJ2-5	-	TGTGCCAGCAGCTTATCCCAGAGCCAAGAGACCCAGTACTTC	CASSLSQSQETQYF
-	TRBV7-2	TRBJ1-1	few	TGTGCCAGCAGCTTATTGAACACTGAAGCTTTCTTT	CASSLLNTEAFF
-	TRBV5-1	TRBJ2-5	-	TGCGCCAGCAGCTTAGCGACTAACATCTTAGGGGAGACCCAGTACTTC	CASSLATNILGETQYF
-	TRBV12-2	TRBJ2-2	-	TGTGCAAGTCGGGAACTAGCGGGAGGAACCGGGGAGCTGTTTTTT	CASRELAGGTGELFF
-	TRBV7-3	TRBJ1-1	-	TGTGCCAGCAGCTTAAGCAGGGGAGTGAACACTGAAGCTTTCTTT	CASSLSRGVNTEAFF
-	TRBV11-2	TRBJ2-5	-	TGTGCCAGCAGCTTCGTATCTGGGGAGACCCAGTACTTC	CASSFVSGETQYF